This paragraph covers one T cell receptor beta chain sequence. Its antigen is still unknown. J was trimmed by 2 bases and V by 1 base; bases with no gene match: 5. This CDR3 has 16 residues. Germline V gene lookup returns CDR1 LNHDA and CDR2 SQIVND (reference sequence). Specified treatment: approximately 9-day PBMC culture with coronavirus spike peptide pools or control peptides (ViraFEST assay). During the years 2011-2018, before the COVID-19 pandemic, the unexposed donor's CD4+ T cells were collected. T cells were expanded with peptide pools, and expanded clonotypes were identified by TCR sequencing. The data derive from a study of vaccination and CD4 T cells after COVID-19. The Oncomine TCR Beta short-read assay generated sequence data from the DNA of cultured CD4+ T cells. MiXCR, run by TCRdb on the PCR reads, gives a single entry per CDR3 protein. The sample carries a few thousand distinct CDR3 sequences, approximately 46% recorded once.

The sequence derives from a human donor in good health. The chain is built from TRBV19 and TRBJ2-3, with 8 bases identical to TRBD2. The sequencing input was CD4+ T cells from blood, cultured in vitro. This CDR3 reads CASSIVGGGNTDTQYF. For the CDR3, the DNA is TGTGCCAGTAGTATAGTGGGCGGGGGGAACACAGATACGCAGTATTTT.